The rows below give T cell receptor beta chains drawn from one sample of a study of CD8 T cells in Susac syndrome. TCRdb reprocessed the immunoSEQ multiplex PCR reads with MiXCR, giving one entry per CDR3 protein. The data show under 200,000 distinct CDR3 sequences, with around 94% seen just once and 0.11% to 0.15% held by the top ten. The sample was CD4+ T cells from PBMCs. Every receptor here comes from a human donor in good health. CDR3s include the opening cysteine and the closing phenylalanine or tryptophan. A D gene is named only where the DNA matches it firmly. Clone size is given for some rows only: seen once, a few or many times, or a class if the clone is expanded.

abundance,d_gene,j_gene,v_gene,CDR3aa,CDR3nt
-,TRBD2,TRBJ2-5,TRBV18,CASSPKRDAETQYF,TGTGCCAGCTCACCCAAGCGGGACGCGGAGACCCAGTACTTC
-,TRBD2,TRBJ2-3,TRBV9,CASSLAGARGVGDTQYF,TGTGCCAGCTCTCTAGCGGGGGCACGAGGAGTGGGAGATACGCAGTATTTT
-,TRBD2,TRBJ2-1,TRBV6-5,CASSYHPGTSGIAFF,TGTGCCAGCAGTTACCACCCCGGGACTAGCGGAATTGCGTTCTTC
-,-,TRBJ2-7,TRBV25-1,CASRRGADYEQYF,TGTGCCAGCAGACGGGGGGCTGACTACGAGCAGTACTTC
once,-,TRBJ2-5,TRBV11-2,CASSKSRSYQETQYF,TGTGCCAGCAGCAAGAGCCGGTCCTACCAAGAGACCCAGTACTTC
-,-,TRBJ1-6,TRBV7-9,CASRQRDSPLHF,TGTGCCAGTCGACAGCGAGATTCACCCCTCCACTTT
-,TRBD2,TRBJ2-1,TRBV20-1,CSARFKAGGSSDEQFF,TGCAGTGCTAGATTCAAGGCGGGGGGCTCCTCTGATGAGCAGTTCTTC
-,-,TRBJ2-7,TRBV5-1,CASSLGAVTYEQYF,TGCGCCAGCAGCTTGGGGGCAGTAACCTACGAGCAGTACTTC
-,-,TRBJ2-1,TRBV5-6,CASSYSGIQFF,TGTGCCAGCAGCTACAGCGGAATTCAGTTCTTC
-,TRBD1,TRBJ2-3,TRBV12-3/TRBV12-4,CASSYDATGGTQYF,TGTGCCAGCAGTTACGACGCGACAGGGGGCACGCAGTATTTT
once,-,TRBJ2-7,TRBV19,CASSINRAVGYYEQYF,TGTGCCAGTAGTATAAACAGGGCTGTCGGCTACTACGAGCAGTACTTC
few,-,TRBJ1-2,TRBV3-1,CASSQGRGTTYGYTF,TGTGCCAGCAGCCAGGGGAGGGGGACCACCTATGGCTACACCTTC
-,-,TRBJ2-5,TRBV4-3,CASSQGPRAQETQYF,TGCGCCAGCAGCCAAGGTCCCAGGGCCCAAGAGACCCAGTACTTC
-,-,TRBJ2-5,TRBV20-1,CSAAGQRETQYF,TGCAGTGCTGCGGGACAGAGAGAGACCCAGTACTTC
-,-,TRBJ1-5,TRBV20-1,CSAREGLSNQPQHF,TGCAGTGCTAGAGAAGGCTTGAGCAATCAGCCCCAGCATTTT
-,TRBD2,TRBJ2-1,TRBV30,CAWSLGLATDEQFF,TGTGCCTGGAGTTTGGGACTAGCGACGGATGAGCAGTTCTTC
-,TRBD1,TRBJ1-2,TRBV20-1,CSAHRTGIYGYTF,TGCAGTGCCCACCGGACAGGGATCTATGGCTACACCTTC
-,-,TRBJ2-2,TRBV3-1,CASSQDIQGNTGELFF,TGTGCCAGCAGCCAAGATATACAGGGGAACACCGGGGAGCTGTTTTTT
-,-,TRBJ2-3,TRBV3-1,CASSQREGSTDTQYF,TGTGCCAGCAGCCAACGGGAAGGAAGCACAGATACGCAGTATTTT
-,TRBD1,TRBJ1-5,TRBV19,CASTGGVSNQPQHF,TGTGCCAGTACAGGGGGCGTCTCCAATCAGCCCCAGCATTTT
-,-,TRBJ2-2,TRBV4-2,CASSHRDVRAGELFF,TGTGCCAGCAGCCACCGGGACGTTCGGGCCGGGGAGCTGTTTTTT
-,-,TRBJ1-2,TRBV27,CASSLQPGLAYGYTF,TGTGCCAGCAGTTTACAACCAGGGCTGGCCTATGGCTACACCTTC
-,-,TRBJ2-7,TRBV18,CASSPLGDSYEQYF,TGTGCCAGCTCCCCCCTGGGAGACTCCTACGAGCAGTACTTC
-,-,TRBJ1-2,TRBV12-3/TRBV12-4,CASSLTSNYGYTF,TGTGCCAGCAGTTTAACCTCTAACTATGGCTACACCTTC
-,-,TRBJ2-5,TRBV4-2,CASSQENSAETQYF,TGTGCCAGCAGCCAAGAAAATAGCGCGGAGACCCAGTACTTC
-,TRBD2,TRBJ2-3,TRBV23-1,CASSPALSGGATDTQYF,TGCGCCAGCAGTCCCGCCCTTAGCGGGGGGGCCACAGATACGCAGTATTTT
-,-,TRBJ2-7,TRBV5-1,CASSLAQGLGQYF,TGCGCCAGCAGCTTGGCCCAGGGCCTCGGGCAGTACTTC
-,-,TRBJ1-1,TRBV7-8,CASSSKRAEAFF,TGTGCCAGCAGCTCTAAACGGGCGGAAGCTTTCTTT
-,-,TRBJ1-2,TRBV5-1,CASSLLQANYGYTF,TGCGCCAGCAGCTTGTTGCAGGCCAACTATGGCTACACCTTC
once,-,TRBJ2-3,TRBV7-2,CASSADRDRTDTQYF,TGTGCCAGCAGCGCCGACAGAGACCGCACAGATACGCAGTATTTT
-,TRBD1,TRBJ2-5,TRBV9,CASSRKAPGGETQYF,TGTGCCAGCAGCCGCAAGGCCCCAGGGGGAGAGACCCAGTACTTC
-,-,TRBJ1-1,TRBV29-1,CSVKHRATNTEAFF,TGCAGCGTCAAACACCGGGCAACAAACACTGAAGCTTTCTTT
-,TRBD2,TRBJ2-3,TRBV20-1,CSALSSGGGDTQYF,TGCAGTGCTTTGTCTAGCGGGGGGGGAGATACGCAGTATTTT
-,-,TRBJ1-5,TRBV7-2,CASADRNQPQHF,TGTGCCAGCGCCGACAGGAATCAGCCCCAGCATTTT
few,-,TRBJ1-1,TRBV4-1,CASSPSNTGFTAFF,TGCGCCAGCAGCCCCTCAAACACAGGGTTCACGGCTTTCTTT
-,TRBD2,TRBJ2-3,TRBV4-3,CASSQGGDSGTDTQYF,TGCGCCAGCAGCCAGGGGGGGGATAGCGGGACAGATACGCAGTATTTT
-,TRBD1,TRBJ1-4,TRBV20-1,CSATPGTGGEKLFF,TGCAGTGCAACGCCCGGGACAGGGGGTGAAAAACTGTTTTTT
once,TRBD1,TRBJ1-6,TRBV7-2,CASSPTGGINSPLHF,TGTGCCAGCAGCCCGACAGGGGGAATTAATTCACCCCTCCACTTT
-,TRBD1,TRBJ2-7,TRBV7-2,CASSLGGTGSYEQYF,TGTGCCAGCAGCTTAGGTGGGACAGGGTCCTACGAGCAGTACTTC
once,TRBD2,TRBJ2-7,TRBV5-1,CASSLGLAGGFYEQYF,TGCGCCAGCAGCCTAGGACTAGCGGGGGGCTTCTACGAGCAGTACTTC
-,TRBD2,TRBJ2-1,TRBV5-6,CASSLAGGFINEQFF,TGTGCCAGCAGCTTAGCGGGGGGATTCATCAATGAGCAGTTCTTC
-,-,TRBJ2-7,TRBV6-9,CASSYGDPGPDSYEQYF,TGTGCCAGCAGTTACGGAGATCCGGGACCGGACTCCTACGAGCAGTACTTC
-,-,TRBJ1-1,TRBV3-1,CASSQDLIMNTEAFF,TGTGCCAGCAGCCAAGATCTGATCATGAACACTGAAGCTTTCTTT
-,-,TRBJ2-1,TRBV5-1,CASSLFGDRFDEQFF,TGCGCCAGCAGCTTGTTCGGGGATCGATTTGATGAGCAGTTCTTC
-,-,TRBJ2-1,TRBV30,CAWSVMMGYGFF,TGTGCCTGGAGTGTAATGATGGGCTATGGGTTCTTC
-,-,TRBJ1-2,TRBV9,CASSVDINYGYTF,TGTGCCAGCAGCGTAGACATCAACTATGGCTACACCTTC
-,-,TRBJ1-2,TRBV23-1,CASRDTGRNAGYTF,TGCGCCAGCAGGGACACAGGGAGGAACGCTGGCTACACCTTC
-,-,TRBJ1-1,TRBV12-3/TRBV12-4,CASRTGFAEAFF,TGTGCCAGCAGAACCGGGTTCGCTGAAGCTTTCTTT
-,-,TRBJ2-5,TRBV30,CAWSVGVKTQYF,TGTGCCTGGAGTGTAGGGGTTAAGACCCAGTACTTC
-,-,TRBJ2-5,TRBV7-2,CASSLGQARQETQYF,TGTGCCAGCAGCTTAGGTCAGGCTAGACAAGAGACCCAGTACTTC